This T cell receptor beta chain came from a study of neoadjuvant nivolumab and ipilimumab in lung cancer. Clones were sequenced by immunoSEQ multiplex PCR, and TCRdb holds only the in-frame ones, with some missing. The table has fewer than 30,000 clones, around 76% seen once. This specimen consisted of tumor tissue, obtained after neoadjuvant nivolumab, alone or with ipilimumab, at or shortly before surgery. This TCR came from an adult with non-small cell lung cancer.

The CDR3, as DNA: TGTGCCTGGAGTCAGGGGATTACAGCCTATAGCAATCAGCCCCAGCATTTT. Amino acids: CAWSQGITAYSNQPQHF. The chain is built from TRBV30 and TRBJ1-5; tentatively, D is TRBD1 (6 bases). The germline V gene has CDR1 GTSNPN and CDR2 SVGIG (reference sequence). The CDR3 has 17 amino acids. V was trimmed by 2 bases and J by 0 bases, leaving 17 bases between them.